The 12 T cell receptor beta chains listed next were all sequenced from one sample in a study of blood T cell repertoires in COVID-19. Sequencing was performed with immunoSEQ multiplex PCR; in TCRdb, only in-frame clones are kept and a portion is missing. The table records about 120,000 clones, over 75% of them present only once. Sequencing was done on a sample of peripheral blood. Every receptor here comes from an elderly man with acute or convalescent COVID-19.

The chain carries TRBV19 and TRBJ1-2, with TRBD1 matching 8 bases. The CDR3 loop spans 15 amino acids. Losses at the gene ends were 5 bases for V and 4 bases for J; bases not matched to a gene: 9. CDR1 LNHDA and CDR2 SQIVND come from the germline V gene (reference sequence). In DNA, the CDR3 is TGTGCCAGTAGTCCCTCGGGACAGGCCATCTATGGCTACACCTTC. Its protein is CASSPSGQAIYGYTF.

The CDR3 coding sequence is TGTGCCAGCAGCTTTAGCGGGAGCACAGATACGCAGTATTTT. Residues: CASSFSGSTDTQYF. V is TRBV7-9 and J is TRBJ2-3; 7 nucleotides agree with TRBD2. Per the germline V gene, CDR1 is SEHNR and CDR2 is FQNEAQ (reference sequence). V lost 3 bases, J lost 0 bases, and 0 bases stayed unmatched. The CDR3 is made up of 14 amino acids.

The DNA of the CDR3 is TGTGCCAGCAGCCAGGTGAGAACCGACAATGAGCAGTTCTTC. Amino acids: CASSQVRTDNEQFF. The rearrangement links TRBV11-2 to TRBJ2-1; D remains unclear. The germline gives CDR1 SGHAT, CDR2 FQNNGV. The CDR3 has 14 residues. Trimming pared 5 bases from V and 5 bases from J, leaving 13 bases between.

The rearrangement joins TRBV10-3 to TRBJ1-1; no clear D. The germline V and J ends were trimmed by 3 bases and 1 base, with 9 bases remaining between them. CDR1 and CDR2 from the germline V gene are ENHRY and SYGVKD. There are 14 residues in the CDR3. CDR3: CAISDRVRNTEAFF. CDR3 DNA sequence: TGTGCCATCAGTGATAGAGTTCGGAACACTGAAGCTTTCTTT.

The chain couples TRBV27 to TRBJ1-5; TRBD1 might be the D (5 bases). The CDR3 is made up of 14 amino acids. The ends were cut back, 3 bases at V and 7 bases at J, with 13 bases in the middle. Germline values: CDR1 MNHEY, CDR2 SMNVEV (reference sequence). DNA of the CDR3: TGTGCCAGCAGTTTTGTCGGGGGTTGGCAGCCCCAGCATTTT. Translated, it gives CASSFVGGWQPQHF.

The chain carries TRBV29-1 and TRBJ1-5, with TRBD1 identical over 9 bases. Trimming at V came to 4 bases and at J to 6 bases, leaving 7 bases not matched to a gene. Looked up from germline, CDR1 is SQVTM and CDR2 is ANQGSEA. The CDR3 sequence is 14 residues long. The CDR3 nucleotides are TGCAGCGTTGGGACAGGGGTTAACTCTCAGCCCCAGCATTTT. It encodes CSVGTGVNSQPQHF.

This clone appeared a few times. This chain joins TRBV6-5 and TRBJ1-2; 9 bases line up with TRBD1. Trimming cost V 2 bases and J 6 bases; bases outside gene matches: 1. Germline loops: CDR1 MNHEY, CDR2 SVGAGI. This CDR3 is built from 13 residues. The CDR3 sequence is CASSYGTGNGYTF. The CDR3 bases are TGTGCCAGCAGTTACGGGACAGGGAATGGCTACACCTTC.

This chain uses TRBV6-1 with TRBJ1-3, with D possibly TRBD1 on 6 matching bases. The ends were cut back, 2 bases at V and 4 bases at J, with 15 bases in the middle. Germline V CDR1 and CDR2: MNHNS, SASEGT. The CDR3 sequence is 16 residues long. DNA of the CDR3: TGTGCCAGCAGTGAAAGCTCCGGGACACGGGGAAACACCATATATTTT. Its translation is CASSESSGTRGNTIYF.

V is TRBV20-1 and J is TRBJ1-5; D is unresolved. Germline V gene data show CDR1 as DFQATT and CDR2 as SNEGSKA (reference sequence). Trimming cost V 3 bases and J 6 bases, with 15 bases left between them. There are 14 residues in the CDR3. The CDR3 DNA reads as TGCAGTGCTAGTTCGATTGGGAGAGGTCAGCCCCAGCATTTT. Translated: CSASSIGRGQPQHF.

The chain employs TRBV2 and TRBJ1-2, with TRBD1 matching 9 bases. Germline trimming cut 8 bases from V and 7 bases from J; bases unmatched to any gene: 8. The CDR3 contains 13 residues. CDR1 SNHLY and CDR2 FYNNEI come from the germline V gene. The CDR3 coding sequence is TGTGCCAGCCGCCGGGACAGGGAGGTTGGCTACACCTTC. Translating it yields CASRRDREVGYTF.

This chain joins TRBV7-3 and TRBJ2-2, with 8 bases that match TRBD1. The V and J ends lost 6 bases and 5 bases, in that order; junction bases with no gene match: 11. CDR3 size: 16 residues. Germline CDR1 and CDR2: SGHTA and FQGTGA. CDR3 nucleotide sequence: TGTGCCAGCAGTCCGGACAGGGCGGTCCATACCGGGGAGCTGTTTTTT. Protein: CASSPDRAVHTGELFF. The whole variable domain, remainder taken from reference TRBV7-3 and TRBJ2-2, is GAGVSQTPSNKVTEKGKYVELRCDPISGHTALYWYRQSLGQGPEFLIYFQGTGAADDSGLPNDRFFAVRPEGSVSTLKIQRTERGDSAVYLCASSPDRAVHTGELFFGEGSRLTVL.

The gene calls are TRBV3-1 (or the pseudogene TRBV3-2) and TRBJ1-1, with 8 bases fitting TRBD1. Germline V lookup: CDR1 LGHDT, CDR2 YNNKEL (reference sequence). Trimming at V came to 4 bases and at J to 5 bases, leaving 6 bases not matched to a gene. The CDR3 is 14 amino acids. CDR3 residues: CASSLGQVWTEAFF. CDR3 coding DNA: TGTGCCAGCAGCCTGGGACAGGTTTGGACTGAAGCTTTCTTT.